This TCR beta chain was documented in a study of graft-versus-host responses after intestinal transplantation. The wider study: Transplants given to recipients were multivisceral, liver-intestinal, or isolated intestinal. Tacrolimus plus steroids were given to all recipients for two to three years, preceded by anti-thymocyte globulin induction. Study-level results: Among recipient marrow samples, GvH clones were found; some appeared first in ileum or blood.

Trimming removed 0 bases at V and 4 bases at J, with 8 bases between. The germline V gene encodes CDR1 SGHTA and CDR2 FQGNSA. CDR3 size: 14 residues. This clone was counted once. No antigen is known for it. The protocol was immunoSEQ multiplex PCR, while the TCRdb copy is restricted to in-frame clones and leaves out a portion. The sample has around 110,000 clones, approximately 94% seen once. Sequenced material: unstimulated CD4+ T cells sorted from spleen or lymph node cells, taken before transplant. This TCR was sampled from a human donor who was the organ donor for an intestinal transplant. The chain combines TRBV7-2 with TRBJ2-3; D unclear. Written as DNA, the CDR3 is TGTGCCAGCAGCTTAGCGCCAGAGGCAGATACGCAGTATTTT. This translates into CASSLAPEADTQYF.